The entry below describes one T cell receptor beta chain. Relative to the germline gene, one junction end is altered; a read error may explain this. The sample is drawn from a study of blood T cell repertoires in COVID-19. The study drew participants aged roughly 18 to 89 years from about two dozen US areas. Donors in Cohort 3 who had recovered were those with two negative PCRs, healthcare professional clearance, or resolution of their symptoms. The CDR3 runs 12 residues. The germline V gene has CDR1 GTSNPN and CDR2 SVGIG (reference sequence). Authors' methods: How many nucleated cells were present was estimated from reference gene primer amplification. Clones were sequenced by immunoSEQ multiplex PCR, and TCRdb holds only the in-frame ones, with some missing. That table furnishes V, J and clone size, whereas the DNA furnished D and trimming. Here the sample spans approximately 390,000 clones, around nine tenths being singletons.

This sequence was found in a woman aged 45-65 years who had recovered from COVID-19. Sequencing was done on a sample of PBMCs or T cells enriched from blood (not recorded which). This chain uses TRBV30 with TRBJ1-4, with 8 bases fitting TRBD1. The CDR3 reads CAWSVRSDREIF. Written as DNA, the CDR3 is TGTGCCTGGAGTGTACGTTCGGACAGGGAGATTTTT.